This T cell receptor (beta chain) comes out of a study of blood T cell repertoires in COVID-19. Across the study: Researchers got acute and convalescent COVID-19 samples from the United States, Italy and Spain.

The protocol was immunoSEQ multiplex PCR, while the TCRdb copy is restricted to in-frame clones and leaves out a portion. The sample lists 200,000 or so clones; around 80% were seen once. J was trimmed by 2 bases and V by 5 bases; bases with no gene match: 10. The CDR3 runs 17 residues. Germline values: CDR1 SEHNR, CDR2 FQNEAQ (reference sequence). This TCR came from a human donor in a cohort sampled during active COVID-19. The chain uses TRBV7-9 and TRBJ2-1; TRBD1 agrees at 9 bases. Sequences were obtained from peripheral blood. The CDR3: CASSPRAGQGTYNEQFF. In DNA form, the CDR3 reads TGTGCCAGCAGCCCCAGGGCGGGACAGGGTACCTACAATGAGCAGTTCTTC.